Shown below are 17 T cell receptor beta chains from a single sample sequenced in a study of control samples from healthy donors and cancer patients. Sequencing used immunoSEQ multiplex PCR; TCRdb keeps in-frame clones, though not all of them. The sample has about 150,000 clones, 80% to 95% seen once; the top ten hold roughly 0.64%. The material sequenced was blood. These receptors all come from a woman aged 25-40 years in good health.

The chain joins TRBV12-5 to TRBJ2-3, with a tentative D call TRBD2 (6 bases). Trimming pared 5 bases from V and 0 bases from J, leaving 12 bases between. In germline, CDR1 is LGHNT, CDR2 FRNRAP. The CDR3 is 15 residues long. DNA of the CDR3: TGTGCTAGTGGTACTGGAGGGCCCAGCACAGATACGCAGTATTTT. Its translation: CASGTGGPSTDTQYF.

The chain links TRBV4-3 to TRBJ1-1; TRBD1 might be the D (6 bases). Germline assignment: CDR1 LGHNA and CDR2 YSLEER. V lost 4 bases and J lost 1, with 10 bases in between. The CDR3 extends over 14 amino acids. CDR3 amino acids: CASSPLTGNTEAFF. The CDR3 region has the DNA TGCGCCAGCAGCCCTTTGACAGGGAACACTGAAGCTTTCTTT.

The chain has TRBV2 and TRBJ1-6; 7 bases map to TRBD1. Germline trimming cut 5 bases from V and 15 bases from J; bases unmatched to any gene: 10. This CDR3 comprises 13 residues. Germline V gives CDR1 SNHLY, CDR2 FYNNEI. CDR3 sequence: CASSKIQGGNLHF. The CDR3 DNA sequence: TGTGCCAGCAGTAAAATCCAGGGGGGAAACCTCCACTTT.

The J gene is TRBJ2-1, the V gene TRBV12-2; no check of the table's D call, TRBD2, against the DNA was made. TRBV12-2 is tagged as a pseudogene. This CDR3 contains 13 residues. As DNA, the CDR3 is TGTGCAAGTCGCTTAGATAGCCCCGATGAGCAGTTCTTC. It specifies CASRLDSPDEQFF.

This chain connects TRBV9 to TRBJ1-1; no definite D call. Germline V gene lookup returns CDR1 SGDLS and CDR2 YYNGEE. V was shortened by 7 bases and J by 1 base, with 5 bases between the two germline ends. This CDR3 has 11 amino acids. CDR3 sequence reads: CASGSNTEAFF. The CDR3, as DNA: TGTGCCAGCGGGTCGAACACTGAAGCTTTCTTT.

The chain is built from TRBV9 and TRBJ2-7, with TRBD2 identical over 14 bases. CDR3 length equals 16 residues. Unmatched junction bases numbered 5, after V lost 3 bases and J lost 3 bases. Germline CDR1 reads SGDLS; CDR2 reads YYNGEE. The CDR3 loop is CASSAGTSGSFYEQYF. In DNA, the CDR3 is TGTGCCAGCAGCGCTGGGACTAGCGGGAGTTTCTACGAGCAGTACTTC.

This clone came up once. This rearrangement joins TRBV18 to TRBJ1-6; D uncertain. Germline V gene data show CDR1 as KGHSH and CDR2 as LQKENI. The V and J ends lost 4 bases and 2 bases respectively, with 3 bases between them. This CDR3 has 13 residues. Written as DNA, the CDR3 is TGTGCCAGCTCACAGACCTATAATTCACCCCTCCACTTT. Encoded protein: CASSQTYNSPLHF.

The chain uses TRBV10-1 and TRBJ2-1; 8 bases agree with TRBD2. Germline V CDR1 and CDR2: WNHNN, SYGVQD (reference sequence). The trim removed 0 bases at V and 5 bases at J, leaving 3 bases unmatched. This CDR3 contains 15 residues. CDR3 region: CASSESIAGHNEQFF. The CDR3 nucleotides read TGCGCCAGCAGTGAGTCGATAGCGGGACACAATGAGCAGTTCTTC.

This chain joins TRBV27 and TRBJ1-2; the D gene is possibly TRBD1 (5 bases). Germline V gives CDR1 MNHEY, CDR2 SMNVEV (reference sequence). The CDR3 length is 15 residues. The V and J ends lost 0 bases and 2 bases respectively, with 10 bases between them. For the CDR3, the DNA is TGTGCCAGCAGTTTATCAGGACACCAAAACTATGGCTACACCTTC. Encoded protein: CASSLSGHQNYGYTF.

This chain connects TRBV18 to TRBJ1-5; 7 nucleotides agree with TRBD1. CDR3 length equals 16 residues. V lost 5 bases to trimming and J lost 2 bases; unmatched junction nucleotides: 9. The germline V gene encodes CDR1 KGHSH and CDR2 LQKENI. The CDR3 DNA sequence: TGTGCCAGCTCAGCGGGGGGCAGGGGGGGCAATCAGCCCCAGCATTTT. Translation: CASSAGGRGGNQPQHF. Based on the CDR3 plus reference TRBV18 and TRBJ1-5, the full variable domain is NAGVMQNPRHLVRRRGQEARLRCSPMKGHSHVYWYRQLPEEGLKFMVYLQKENIIDESGMPKERFSAEFPKEGPSILRIQQVVRGDSAAYFCASSAGGRGGNQPQHFGDGTRLSIL.

The CDR3 protein is CASSVGSGLSYEQYF. Written as DNA, the CDR3 is TGTGCCAGCAGCGTGGGTAGCGGGCTATCCTACGAGCAGTACTTC. The genes are TRBV9 and TRBJ2-7; 7 bases fit TRBD2. The V gene end was trimmed by 2 bases and the J gene end by 1 base; junction bases not matched to a gene: 6. CDR3 length: 15 residues. The germline CDR1 and CDR2 sequences are SGDLS and YYNGEE.

V is TRBV4-1 and J is TRBJ2-1; 11 nucleotides match TRBD2. Germline V gene sequence: CDR1 MGHRA, CDR2 YSYEKL. The CDR3 contains 15 residues. Germline trimming cut 2 bases from V and 6 bases from J; bases unmatched to any gene: 3. The chain's CDR3 is CASSQSGTSGNEQFF. CDR3 nucleotides: TGCGCCAGCAGCCAATCTGGGACTAGCGGCAATGAGCAGTTCTTC.

The J gene is TRBJ2-5, the V gene TRBV7-2; a weak D match, TRBD2 (6 bases). The germline CDR1 and CDR2 sequences are SGHTA and FQGNSA. The CDR3 consists of 12 residues. V gave up 6 bases and J gave up 7 bases, with 12 bases separating them. The CDR3 region is CASRHGSGTQYF. The DNA for the CDR3 is TGTGCCAGCAGACACGGGAGTGGGACCCAGTACTTC.

This clone has a handful of counts. The V gene is TRBV19, the J gene TRBJ2-7; either TRBD1 or TRBD2 may supply D (5 bases each). The CDR3 is 14 amino acids. Germline CDR1 is LNHDA and CDR2 is SQIVND (reference sequence). The V gene lost 6 bases and the J gene lost 0 bases, with 12 bases spanning the gap. The CDR3 sequence is CASSPGRNSYEQYF. The CDR3 DNA is TGTGCCAGTAGCCCGGGACGCAACTCCTACGAGCAGTACTTC.

The CDR3 DNA follows: TGTGCCAGCACTGCTTTAGGCGGGAACACTGAAGCTTTCTTT. As protein: CASTALGGNTEAFF. This chain connects TRBV21-1 to TRBJ1-1. TRBV21-1 represents a pseudogene. The CDR3 has 14 residues.

The gene calls are TRBV7-9 and TRBJ2-3; 15 nucleotides match TRBD2. Per the germline V gene, CDR1 is SEHNR and CDR2 is FQNEAQ (reference sequence). The CDR3 totals 14 residues. The trim removed 8 bases at V and 5 bases at J, leaving 2 bases unmatched. The CDR3 region is CASGTSGGQDTQYF. CDR3 bases: TGTGCCAGCGGGACTAGCGGGGGGCAAGATACGCAGTATTTT.

The V call is TRBV15, the J call TRBJ2-7; weak D call: TRBD2 (6 bases). The CDR3 runs 14 residues. V lost 4 bases, J lost 7 bases, and 17 bases lay in between. In germline, CDR1 is LNHNV, CDR2 YYDKDF (reference sequence). CDR3: CATSTGDPVEEQYF. CDR3 DNA sequence: TGTGCCACCAGCACGGGGGACCCCGTTGAAGAGCAGTACTTC.